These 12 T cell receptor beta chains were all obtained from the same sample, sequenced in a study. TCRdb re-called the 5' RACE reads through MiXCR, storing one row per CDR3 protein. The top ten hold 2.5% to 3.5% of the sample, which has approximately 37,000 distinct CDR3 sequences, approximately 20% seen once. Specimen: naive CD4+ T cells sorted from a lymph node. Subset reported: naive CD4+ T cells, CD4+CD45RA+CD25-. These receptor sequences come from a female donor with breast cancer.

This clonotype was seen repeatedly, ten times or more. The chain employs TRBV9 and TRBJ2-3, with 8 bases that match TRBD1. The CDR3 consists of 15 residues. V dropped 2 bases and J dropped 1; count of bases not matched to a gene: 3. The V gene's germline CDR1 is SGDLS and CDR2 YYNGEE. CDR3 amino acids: CASSVGQGRTDTQYF. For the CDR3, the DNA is TGTGCCAGCAGCGTCGGACAGGGTCGCACAGATACGCAGTATTTT.

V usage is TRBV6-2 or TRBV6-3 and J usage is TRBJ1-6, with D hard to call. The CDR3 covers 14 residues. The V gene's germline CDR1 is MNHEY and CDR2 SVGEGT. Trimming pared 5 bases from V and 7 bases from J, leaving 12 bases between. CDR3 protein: CASSNQRTNSPLHF. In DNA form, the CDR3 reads TGTGCCAGCAGTAACCAAAGGACCAATTCACCCCTCCACTTT.

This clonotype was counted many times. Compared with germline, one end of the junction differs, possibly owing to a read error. Here the CDR3 DNA reads TGTGCCAGCAGGCGGGACAACTTGGAGTACTTC. As protein: CASRRDNLEYF. The chain uses TRBV6-6 and TRBJ2-1; either TRBD1 or TRBD2 may supply D (6 bases each). The CDR3 covers 11 residues. The germline CDR1 and CDR2 sequences are MNHNY and SVGAGI (reference sequence).

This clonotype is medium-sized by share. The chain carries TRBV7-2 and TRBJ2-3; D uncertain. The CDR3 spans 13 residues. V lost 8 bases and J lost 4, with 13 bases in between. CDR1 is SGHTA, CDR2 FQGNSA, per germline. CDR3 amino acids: CASGPYSSDTQYF. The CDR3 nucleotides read TGTGCCAGCGGGCCATATAGCTCAGATACGCAGTATTTT.

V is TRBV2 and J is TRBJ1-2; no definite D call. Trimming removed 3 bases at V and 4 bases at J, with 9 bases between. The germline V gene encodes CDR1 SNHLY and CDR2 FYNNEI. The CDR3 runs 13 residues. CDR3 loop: CASSEEPGYGYTF. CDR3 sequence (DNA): TGTGCCAGCAGTGAGGAGCCGGGCTATGGCTACACCTTC.

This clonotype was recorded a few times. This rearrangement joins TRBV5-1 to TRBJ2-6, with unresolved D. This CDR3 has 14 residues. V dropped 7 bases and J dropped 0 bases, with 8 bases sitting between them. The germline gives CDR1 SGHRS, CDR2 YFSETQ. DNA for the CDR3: TGCGCCAGCGGCATGGCCTCTGGGGCCAACGTCCTGACTTTC. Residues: CASGMASGANVLTF.

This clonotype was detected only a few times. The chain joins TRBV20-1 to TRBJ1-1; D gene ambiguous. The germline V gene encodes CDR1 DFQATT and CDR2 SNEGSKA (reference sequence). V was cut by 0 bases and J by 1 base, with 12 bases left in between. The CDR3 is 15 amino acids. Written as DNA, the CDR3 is TGCAGTGCTAGAGAGGACGGACGGAAGAACACTGAAGCTTTCTTT. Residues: CSAREDGRKNTEAFF.

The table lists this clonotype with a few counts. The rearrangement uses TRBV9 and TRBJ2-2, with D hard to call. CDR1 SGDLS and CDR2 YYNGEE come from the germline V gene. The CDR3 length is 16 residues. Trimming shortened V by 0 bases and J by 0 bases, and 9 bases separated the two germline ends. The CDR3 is CASSVAIGTNTGELFF. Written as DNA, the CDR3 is TGTGCCAGCAGCGTAGCGATCGGTACGAACACCGGGGAGCTGTTTTTT. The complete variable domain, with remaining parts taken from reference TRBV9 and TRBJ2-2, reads DSGVTQTPKHLITATGQRVTLRCSPRSGDLSVYWYQQSLDQGLQFLIQYYNGEERAKGNILERFSAQQFPDLHSELNLSSLELGDSALYFCASSVAIGTNTGELFFGEGSRLTVL.

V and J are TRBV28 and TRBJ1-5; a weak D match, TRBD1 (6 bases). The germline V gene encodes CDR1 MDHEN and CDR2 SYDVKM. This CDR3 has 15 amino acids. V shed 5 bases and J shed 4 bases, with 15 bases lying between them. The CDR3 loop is CASSPNTGSNQPQHF. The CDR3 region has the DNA TGTGCCAGCAGTCCAAACACAGGGTCGAATCAGCCCCAGCATTTT. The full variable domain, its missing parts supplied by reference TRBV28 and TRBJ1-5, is DVKVTQSSRYLVKRTGEKVFLECVQDMDHENMFWYRQDPGLGLRLIYFSYDVKMKEKGDIPEGYSVSREKKERFSLILESASTNQTSMYLCASSPNTGSNQPQHFGDGTRLSIL.

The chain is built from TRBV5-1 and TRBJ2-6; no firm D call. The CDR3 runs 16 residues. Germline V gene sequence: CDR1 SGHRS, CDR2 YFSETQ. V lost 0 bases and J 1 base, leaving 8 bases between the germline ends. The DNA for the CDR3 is TGCGCCAGCAGCTTGGGGCGGCCATCTGGGGCCAACGTCCTGACTTTC. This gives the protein CASSLGRPSGANVLTF.

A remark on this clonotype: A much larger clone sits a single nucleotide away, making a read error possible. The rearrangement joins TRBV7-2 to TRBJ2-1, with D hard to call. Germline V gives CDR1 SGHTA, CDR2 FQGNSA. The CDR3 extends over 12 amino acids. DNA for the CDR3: TGTGCCAGCAGCTTAGAAAACAATGAGCAGTGCTTC. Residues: CASSLENNEQCF.

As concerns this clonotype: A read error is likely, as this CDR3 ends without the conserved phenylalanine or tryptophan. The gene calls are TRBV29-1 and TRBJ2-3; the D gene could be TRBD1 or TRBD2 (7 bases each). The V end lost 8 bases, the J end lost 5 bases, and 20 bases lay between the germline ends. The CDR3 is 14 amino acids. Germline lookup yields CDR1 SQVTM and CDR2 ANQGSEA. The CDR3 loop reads CSLEKGGGIDTQYS. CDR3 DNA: TGCAGCCTCGAAAAGGGAGGGGGCATAGATACGCAGTATTCT.